The TCR beta chain described here comes from a study of T cell repertoires in cytomegalovirus infection. Each CDR3 protein is one row after TCRdb ran MiXCR on the reads. The sample yields about a million distinct CDR3 sequences, about a third seen once. The sample holds a few counts of this clonotype. As yet, its antigen is unknown. V dropped 8 bases and J dropped 4 bases, with 11 bases sitting between them. The CDR3 runs 12 residues. The germline V gene has CDR1 LNHDA and CDR2 SQIVND (reference sequence). Broader study findings: Across the ex vivo response, the dominant clonotypes were HLA-C-restricted CMV-specific TCR beta clonotypes. Carriers of CMV and the relevant HLA type were discriminated by public TCR beta frequency.

J is TRBJ1-2 and V is TRBV19; D gene ambiguous. The TCR originated in a human donor in good health (CMV status not recorded). Some clones in this sample may be carry-over from other donors' samples. Here the sequenced sample was cultured CD8+ T cells from PBMCs, taken from culture after CMV antigen stimulation. CDR3 DNA: TGTGCCAGTCACGGTGACTTCTATGGCTACACCTTC. Amino acid sequence: CASHGDFYGYTF. The full variable domain, in which reference TRBV19 and TRBJ1-2 provide the parts outside the CDR3, is DGGITQSPKYLFRKEGQNVTLSCEQNLNHDAMYWYRQDPGQGLRLIYYSQIVNDFQKGDIAEGYSVSREKKESFPLTVTSAQKNPTAFYLCASHGDFYGYTFGSGTRLTVV.